A selection of T cell receptor beta chains follows, all from one sample in a study of shared clonotypes between healthy human individuals. Here immunoSEQ multiplex PCR was the method, and the copy in TCRdb shows in-frame clones only, minus some. The data show a few million clones, about 94% seen once. The sequencing sample was made of naive CD8+ T cells from PBMCs. The receptors shown here come from a man between 18 and 35 years old in good health. Some clones in this sample may be carry-over from other donors' samples. CDR3s include the opening cysteine and the closing phenylalanine or tryptophan. D genes are given only for firm matches. The listing skips clone size in some rows; elsewhere it reads once, few, many or a size class.

j_gene: TRBJ1-2
v_gene: TRBV13
abundance: few
d_gene: TRBD1
len: 15
CDR3aa: CASSASGTANYGYTF
CDR3nt: TGTGCCAGCAGCGCCTCCGGGACAGCTAACTATGGCTACACCTTC

j_gene: TRBJ1-2
v_gene: TRBV19
abundance: .
d_gene: .
len: 13
CDR3aa: CASRLRDNDGYTF
CDR3nt: TGTGCCAGTAGGCTAAGAGACAATGATGGCTACACCTTC

j_gene: TRBJ2-2
v_gene: TRBV19
abundance: .
d_gene: TRBD1
len: 14
CDR3aa: CASSLGQGHGELFF
CDR3nt: TGTGCCAGTAGTCTGGGACAGGGCCACGGGGAGCTGTTTTTT

j_gene: TRBJ1-1
v_gene: TRBV27
abundance: .
d_gene: .
len: 14
CDR3aa: CASGAVGMNTEAFF
CDR3nt: TGTGCCAGCGGGGCGGTAGGGATGAACACTGAAGCTTTCTTT

j_gene: TRBJ1-5
v_gene: TRBV7-9
abundance: few
d_gene: .
len: 13
CDR3aa: CASTSSWVQPQHF
CDR3nt: TGTGCCAGCACATCCTCGTGGGTCCAGCCCCAGCATTTT

j_gene: TRBJ2-7
v_gene: TRBV7-9
abundance: .
d_gene: TRBD1
len: 16
CDR3aa: CASSLSPQGDPYEQYF
CDR3nt: TGTGCCAGCAGCTTATCTCCACAGGGGGATCCCTACGAGCAGTACTTC

j_gene: TRBJ1-2
v_gene: TRBV29-1
abundance: .
d_gene: .
len: 13
CDR3aa: CSVEVRGNYGYTF
CDR3nt: TGCAGCGTTGAAGTTCGGGGGAACTATGGCTACACCTTC

j_gene: TRBJ1-3
v_gene: TRBV4-1
abundance: .
d_gene: .
len: 17
CDR3aa: CASSQALLGGTGNTIYF
CDR3nt: TGCGCCAGCAGCCAAGCGCTGCTAGGAGGGACTGGAAACACCATATATTTT

j_gene: TRBJ1-1
v_gene: TRBV4-2
abundance: .
d_gene: .
len: 14
CDR3aa: CASSQEGRHTEAFF
CDR3nt: TGTGCCAGCAGCCAAGAGGGGAGGCACACTGAAGCTTTCTTT

j_gene: TRBJ2-5
v_gene: TRBV28
abundance: .
d_gene: .
len: 14
CDR3aa: CASSLWGMEETQYF
CDR3nt: TGTGCCAGCAGTTTATGGGGGATGGAAGAGACCCAGTACTTC

j_gene: TRBJ2-2
v_gene: TRBV10-3
abundance: once
d_gene: TRBD2
len: 15
CDR3aa: CAISSGTSKAGELFF
CDR3nt: TGTGCCATCAGTTCCGGGACTAGCAAGGCCGGGGAGCTGTTTTTT

j_gene: TRBJ2-5
v_gene: TRBV7-9
abundance: .
d_gene: .
len: 16
CDR3aa: CASSLVISWAQETQYF
CDR3nt: TGTGCCAGCAGCTTAGTTATCTCGTGGGCGCAAGAGACCCAGTACTTC

j_gene: TRBJ2-7
v_gene: TRBV28
abundance: .
d_gene: TRBD1
len: 14
CDR3aa: CASSLGQSSYEQYF
CDR3nt: TGTGCCAGCAGTTTGGGACAGAGCTCCTACGAGCAGTACTTC

j_gene: TRBJ1-2
v_gene: TRBV5-1
abundance: once
d_gene: .
len: 13
CDR3aa: CASTERGNYGYTF
CDR3nt: TGCGCCAGCACCGAGAGGGGAAACTATGGCTACACCTTC

j_gene: TRBJ1-1
v_gene: TRBV13
abundance: .
d_gene: .
len: 13
CDR3aa: CASSSRPNTEAFF
CDR3nt: TGTGCCAGCAGCTCCCGGCCTAACACTGAAGCTTTCTTT

j_gene: TRBJ1-4
v_gene: TRBV9
abundance: .
d_gene: .
len: 15
CDR3aa: CASSVSGTEGEKLFF
CDR3nt: TGTGCCAGCAGCGTCTCCGGGACCGAGGGGGAAAAACTGTTTTTT

j_gene: TRBJ2-1
v_gene: TRBV6-5
abundance: .
d_gene: .
len: 16
CDR3aa: CASSYSVGETYNEQFF
CDR3nt: TGTGCCAGCAGTTACTCGGTCGGAGAAACCTACAATGAGCAGTTCTTC

j_gene: TRBJ1-2
v_gene: TRBV27
abundance: few
d_gene: .
len: 12
CDR3aa: CASSGGLGGYTF
CDR3nt: TGTGCCAGCAGTGGGGGCTTAGGTGGCTACACCTTC

j_gene: TRBJ2-5
v_gene: TRBV27
abundance: .
d_gene: TRBD2
len: 14
CDR3aa: CASSVLAFPETQYF
CDR3nt: TGTGCCAGCAGTGTACTAGCGTTCCCAGAGACCCAGTACTTC

j_gene: TRBJ1-1
v_gene: TRBV27
abundance: few
d_gene: .
len: 13
CDR3aa: CASSLSRGTEAFF
CDR3nt: TGTGCCAGCAGTTTATCGCGGGGGACTGAAGCTTTCTTT

j_gene: TRBJ2-2
v_gene: TRBV15
abundance: once
d_gene: .
len: 15
CDR3aa: CATSRVERTTGELFF
CDR3nt: TGTGCCACCAGCAGAGTTGAGCGGACCACCGGGGAGCTGTTTTTT

j_gene: TRBJ2-3
v_gene: TRBV27
abundance: .
d_gene: TRBD2
len: 14
CDR3aa: CASSLWRGTDTQYF
CDR3nt: TGTGCCAGCAGTCTATGGCGGGGGACAGATACGCAGTATTTT

j_gene: TRBJ2-2
v_gene: TRBV28
abundance: once
d_gene: .
len: 15
CDR3aa: CASSSPDGYTGELFF
CDR3nt: TGTGCCAGCAGTTCCCCTGACGGTTACACCGGGGAGCTGTTTTTT

j_gene: TRBJ1-1
v_gene: TRBV11-3
abundance: .
d_gene: .
len: 13
CDR3aa: CASSHRGSTEAFF
CDR3nt: TGTGCCAGCAGCCACCGGGGCTCAACTGAAGCTTTCTTT

j_gene: TRBJ1-1
v_gene: TRBV27
abundance: .
d_gene: .
len: 14
CDR3aa: CASSLGRTGAEAFF
CDR3nt: TGTGCCAGCAGTTTAGGGAGAACGGGGGCTGAAGCTTTCTTT

j_gene: TRBJ2-7
v_gene: TRBV28
abundance: .
d_gene: .
len: 13
CDR3aa: CASSYRSSYEQYF
CDR3nt: TGTGCCAGCAGTTACAGGAGCTCCTACGAGCAGTACTTC

j_gene: TRBJ1-1
v_gene: TRBV7-6
abundance: .
d_gene: TRBD1
len: 15
CDR3aa: CASSPRQGLNTEAFF
CDR3nt: TGTGCCAGCAGCCCCAGACAGGGATTGAACACTGAAGCTTTCTTT

j_gene: TRBJ2-3
v_gene: TRBV10-3
abundance: once
d_gene: .
len: 17
CDR3aa: CAISEPGASASTDTQYF
CDR3nt: TGTGCCATCAGTGAGCCAGGGGCTAGCGCTAGCACAGATACGCAGTATTTT

j_gene: TRBJ1-2
v_gene: TRBV7-9
abundance: .
d_gene: TRBD1
len: 16
CDR3aa: CASSSTAGTEAYGYTF
CDR3nt: TGTGCCAGCAGCTCAACCGCCGGGACAGAGGCCTATGGCTACACCTTC

j_gene: TRBJ2-5
v_gene: TRBV9
abundance: .
d_gene: .
len: 12
CDR3aa: CASSGLGETQYF
CDR3nt: TGTGCCAGCAGTGGACTTGGAGAGACCCAGTACTTC

j_gene: TRBJ1-1
v_gene: TRBV7-6
abundance: .
d_gene: .
len: 14
CDR3aa: CASTLDGRNTEAFF
CDR3nt: TGTGCCAGTACCTTAGATGGGAGGAACACTGAAGCTTTCTTT

j_gene: TRBJ2-7
v_gene: TRBV9
abundance: .
d_gene: TRBD1
len: 14
CDR3aa: CASSVDQGAYEQYF
CDR3nt: TGTGCCAGCAGCGTAGATCAGGGGGCGTACGAGCAGTACTTC

j_gene: TRBJ1-2
v_gene: TRBV4-2
abundance: .
d_gene: .
len: 15
CDR3aa: CASSPADLTNYGYTF
CDR3nt: TGTGCCAGCAGCCCCGCTGACCTGACAAACTATGGCTACACCTTC

j_gene: TRBJ2-1
v_gene: TRBV7-9
abundance: .
d_gene: .
len: 12
CDR3aa: CASNLYGLEQFF
CDR3nt: TGTGCCAGCAACTTATATGGGCTAGAGCAGTTCTTC

j_gene: TRBJ2-7
v_gene: TRBV6-5
abundance: once
d_gene: .
len: 15
CDR3aa: CASSYSGGTADEQYF
CDR3nt: TGTGCCAGCAGTTACTCAGGGGGGACCGCCGACGAGCAGTACTTC